The 6 T cell receptor beta chains reported below all come from one sample, sequenced in a study of glioma-infiltrating T cells. The iRepertoire nested amplicon-rescue multiplex PCR amplified TCR alpha and beta CDR3s from RNA. TCRdb itself ran the multiplex PCR reads through MiXCR, one entry per CDR3 protein. The table lists approximately 110,000 distinct CDR3 sequences, 25% of them singletons, with roughly 30% in the top ten. Sequencing was carried out using glioma tissue, nonneoplastic brain tissue, or PBMCs (not recorded which). These receptors originate from a human donor with low-grade glioma or glioblastoma, undergoing nonglioma brain surgery, or in good health (not recorded which).

This clonotype was recorded many times. The V and J genes are TRBV2 and TRBJ1-4; maybe TRBD1 (6 bases). This CDR3 contains 13 residues. The germline CDR1 and CDR2 sequences are SNHLY and FYNNEI. The V gene lost 4 bases and the J gene lost 8 bases, with 11 bases spanning the gap. CDR3 sequence reads: CASSGGAHEKLFF. The CDR3 coding sequence is TGTGCCAGCAGTGGGGGGGCTCACGAAAAACTGTTTTTT.

This clonotype was found many times. V is TRBV27 and J is TRBJ1-1; 9 nucleotides agree with TRBD1. Trimming removed 4 bases from V and 5 bases from J; junction bases left unmatched: 8. Germline V CDR1 and CDR2: MNHEY, SMNVEV (reference sequence). CDR3 length equals 15 residues. Here the CDR3 DNA reads TGTGCCAGCAGTTCAGGGGACAGGGAGTGGACTGAAGCTTTCTTT. As protein: CASSSGDREWTEAFF.

This chain connects TRBV11-2 to TRBJ2-5, with TRBD2 identical over 7 bases. The CDR3 is 13 amino acids. With V trimmed by 5 bases and J by 3 bases, 3 bases remained unmatched. Germline V gives CDR1 SGHAT, CDR2 FQNNGV. CDR3 bases: TGTGCCAGCAGCGAGCTAGCGGAAGAGACCCAGTACTTC. Translated, it gives CASSELAEETQYF.

V is TRBV27 and J is TRBJ2-1; the D is unclear. Germline V CDR1 and CDR2: MNHEY, SMNVEV (reference sequence). Trimming stripped 6 bases from V and 10 bases from J, with 25 bases between. The CDR3 consists of 16 residues. The CDR3: CASSQEVEQPSYEQFF. The CDR3 coding sequence is TGTGCCAGCAGCCAAGAGGTGGAACAACCCTCCTACGAGCAGTTCTTC.

This clonotype has ten or more counts. This sequence joins TRBV18 and TRBJ2-1; D not resolved. With 0 bases removed from V and 5 bases from J, the gap between germline ends came to 8 bases. CDR1 is KGHSH, CDR2 LQKENI, per germline. The CDR3 length is 14 residues. CDR3 nucleotide sequence: TGTGCCAGCTCACCACCGGGTTTGGACAATGAGCAGTTCTTC. This translates into CASSPPGLDNEQFF.

The chain joins TRBV30 to TRBJ1-3; D gene ambiguous. CDR3 size: 11 residues. With 2 bases removed from V and 6 bases from J, the gap between germline ends came to 5 bases. CDR1 GTSNPN and CDR2 SVGIG come from the germline V gene (reference sequence). The CDR3 region is CAWSPENTIYF. The CDR3 region has the DNA TGTGCCTGGAGTCCCGAAAACACCATATATTTT.